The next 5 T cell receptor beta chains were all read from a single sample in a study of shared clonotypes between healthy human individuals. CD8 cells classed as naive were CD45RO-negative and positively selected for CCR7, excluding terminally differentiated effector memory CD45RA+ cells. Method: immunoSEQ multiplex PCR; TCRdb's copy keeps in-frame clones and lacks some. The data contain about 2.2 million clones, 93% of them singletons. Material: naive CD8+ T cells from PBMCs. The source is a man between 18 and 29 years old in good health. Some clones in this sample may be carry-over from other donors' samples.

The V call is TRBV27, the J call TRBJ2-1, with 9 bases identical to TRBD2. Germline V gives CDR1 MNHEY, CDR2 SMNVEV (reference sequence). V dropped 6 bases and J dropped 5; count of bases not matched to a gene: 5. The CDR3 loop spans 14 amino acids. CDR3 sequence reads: CASRRAGGHNEQFF. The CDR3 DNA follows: TGTGCCAGCAGGCGGGCGGGAGGGCACAATGAGCAGTTCTTC.

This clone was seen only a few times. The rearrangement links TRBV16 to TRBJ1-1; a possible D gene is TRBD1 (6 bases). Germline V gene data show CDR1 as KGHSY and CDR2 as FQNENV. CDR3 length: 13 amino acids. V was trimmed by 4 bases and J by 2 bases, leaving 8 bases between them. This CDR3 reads CASSRGGNTEAFF. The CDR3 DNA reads TGTGCCAGCAGCCGCGGGGGCAACACTGAAGCTTTCTTT.

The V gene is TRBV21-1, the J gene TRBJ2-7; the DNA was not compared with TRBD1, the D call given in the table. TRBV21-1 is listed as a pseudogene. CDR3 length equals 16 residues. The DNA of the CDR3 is TGTGCCAGCAGCAAAGGAGGAGGGACAGGGGACTACGAGCAGTACTTC. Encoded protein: CASSKGGGTGDYEQYF.

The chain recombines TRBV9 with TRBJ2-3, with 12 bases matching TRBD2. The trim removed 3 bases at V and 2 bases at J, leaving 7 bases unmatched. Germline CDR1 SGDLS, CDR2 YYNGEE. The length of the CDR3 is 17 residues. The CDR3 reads CASSGHGTSGPTDTQYF. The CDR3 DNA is TGTGCCAGCAGCGGCCATGGGACTAGCGGGCCCACAGATACGCAGTATTTT. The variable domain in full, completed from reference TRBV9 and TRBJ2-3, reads DSGVTQTPKHLITATGQRVTLRCSPRSGDLSVYWYQQSLDQGLQFLIQYYNGEERAKGNILERFSAQQFPDLHSELNLSSLELGDSALYFCASSGHGTSGPTDTQYFGPGTRLTVL.

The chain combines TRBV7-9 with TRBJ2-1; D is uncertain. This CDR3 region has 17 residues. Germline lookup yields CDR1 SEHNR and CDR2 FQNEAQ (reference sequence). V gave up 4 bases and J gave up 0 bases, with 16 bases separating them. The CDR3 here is CASSSPPSPSSYNEQFF. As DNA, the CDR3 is TGTGCCAGCAGCTCCCCGCCGTCCCCTTCCTCCTACAATGAGCAGTTCTTC.